This T cell receptor beta chain was sequenced in a study of T cell responses to AZD1222 COVID-19 vaccine listed by TCRdb under 2021. For context, the study as a whole: TCR sequencing was performed for more than 230 trial participants, of whom about 200 were given two doses of AZD1222 and around 25 were given two doses of MenACWY control vaccine. Trial participants were enrolled into age subgroups of 18-55, 56-69 and 70-plus years, which contained approximately 150, 30 and 60 TCR-sequenced participants, respectively. What the authors observed across the whole study: Because no day 14 peak-response samples were available, repertoires were characterized only after the peak T cell response. Epitopes outside the regions mutated in the B.1.351 and B.1.1.7 variants were reportedly recognized by nearly half of the unique spike-specific TCRs. After two AZD1222 doses, spike-specific TCR breadth and depth were significantly higher than at day 0 and than in MenACWY recipients. Conclusions about previously exposed vaccinees are limited because only six or seven AZD1222 recipients were SARS-CoV-2 seropositive at baseline. The vaccine-associated CD4 TCRs covered the entire spike protein, and the dominant responses fell in regions 160-218 and 743-854. Participants were mostly white British, with more females than males. The authors suggested clonal diversity may have been underestimated. The 56-69-year group was small, and its depth increase did not reach significance, likely because of low power.

The CDR3 regions of human TCRbeta chains were analyzed by immunosequencing. Processing in the source paper ran as follows. Repertoire TCRs were checked for matches against a reference library of SARS-CoV-2-specific TCRs that had been generated using the MIRA antigen-specificity platform. Breadth was defined as the fraction of unique TCRs that were SARS-CoV-2-associated. Depth was defined as the fraction of total T cells that were SARS-CoV-2-associated. Using the MIRA data, every spike-specific TCR was mapped to the spike region that the TCR reacted to and assigned to either a CD4 or a CD8 class. Log10-transformed breadth and depth values were compared by one-way ANOVA with Sidak's multiple comparisons tests. This is the immuneACCESS table as TCRdb keeps it, with only in-frame sequences that have V and J called. A part of the clones is gone; compared with another copy, unresolved V genes explain less than half, and the rest is unexplained. V, J and clone size are those of that table, while D and trimming were read from the DNA. Present in this sample are roughly 140,000 clones, 70% to 90% of which were seen just once. The ten largest clones capture approximately 2.8% of the sample.

Comment on this clone: Its antigen target is currently unknown. Base qualities are not provided; no much larger clone lies one nucleotide away.

The sample's time point label, in plain terms: about 28 days (+/-7) after the second vaccine dose. AZD1222 recipients given second doses at about 4 weeks or at about 12 weeks were pooled, since spike-specific TCR depth and breadth were not found to differ between the two schedules. Vaccinee samples came from UK trials COV001 and COV002, including a single-blind randomized controlled phase 2/3 trial of AZD1222 (ChAdOx1 nCoV-19) in healthy adults. For TCRbeta chain sequencing, PBMC samples from trial participants were taken at day 0 and at day 28 after the second dose. The CDR3 has 13 amino acids, counting the end cysteine and phenylalanine. The CDR3 DNA has 39 bases and is translated from base 1. The germline V gene specifies SQVTM as CDR1 and ANQGSEA as CDR2. V sheds 7 bases and J sheds 4 bases, leaving 14 bases between their ends.

The chain uses TRBV29-1 and TRBJ1-3; no D gene can be assigned with confidence. The sample consisted of peripheral blood, taken 28 days after the second AZD1222 dose. This clonotype was obtained from an adult who received the AZD1222 COVID-19 vaccine. The CDR3 region has the sequence CSAIARFGNTIYF. Read as DNA, the sequence is TGCAGCGCCATTGCACGATTCGGAAACACCATATATTTT. Here the CDR3 is joined to the reference TRBV29-1 and TRBJ1-3 genes, and the full variable domain is: SAVISQKPSRDICQRGTSLTIQCQVDSQVTMMFWYRQQPGQSLTLIATANQGSEATYESGFVIDKFPISRPNLTFSTLTVSNMSPEDSSIYLCSAIARFGNTIYFGEGSWLTVV.